This T cell receptor beta chain was documented in a study of identical twins. Germline V gives CDR1 MNHNS, CDR2 SASEGT. There are 15 residues in the CDR3. V was pared by 6 bases and J by 5 bases, with 19 bases between. There were only healthy Caucasians among the donors. One entry per CDR3 protein results from TCRdb running MiXCR on the 5' RACE reads. The data hold 420,000 or so distinct CDR3 sequences, with approximately 18% observed a single time. To note about this clonotype: Its antigen is currently unknown.

Findings of the study overall: Donors were not followed over many years; analysis was cross-sectional. High-abundance cord blood beta clonotypes had fewer insertions; memory repertoires showed none.

The source material was naive T cells sorted from blood. The TCR originated in a man aged 45-65 years in good health. The V call is TRBV6-1, the J call TRBJ1-1; D not resolved. The chain's CDR3 is CASSDTRRPGTEAFF. The CDR3 DNA reads TGTGCCAGCAGCGACACAAGGAGGCCTGGGACTGAAGCTTTCTTT.